Listed here are 30 T cell receptor beta chains from one sample, sequenced in a study of post-analysis software for immune sequencing data. Regarding the study as a whole: Compared with controls, patients had more of five TRBV segments, including TRBV5-6, TRBV5-1 and TRBV20-1.

Unique molecular identifiers were carried by the TCR beta cDNA libraries. TCRdb reprocessed the PCR reads via MiXCR and lists one record per CDR3 protein. This table holds some 450,000 distinct CDR3 sequences, under 55% found once. These receptors lack a known antigen. What was sequenced was blood. The origin of the receptors is a girl between 5 and 17 years old with multiple sclerosis.

This clonotype was counted ten times or more. This chain links TRBV20-1 with TRBJ2-3; 8 nucleotides agree with TRBD2. Germline CDR1 reads DFQATT; CDR2 reads SNEGSKA (reference sequence). The CDR3 consists of 14 residues. Germline trimming cut 4 bases from V and 6 bases from J; bases unmatched to any gene: 9. The CDR3 DNA reads TGCAGTGCTACTGACGGGGGGGTCCGGGATACGCAGTATTTT. The encoded protein is CSATDGGVRDTQYF.

This clonotype has only a few counts. The rearrangement links TRBV5-1 to TRBJ2-7; TRBD1 matches at 7 bases. Germline values: CDR1 SGHRS, CDR2 YFSETQ. The length of the CDR3 is 15 residues. After removal of 4 bases from V and 8 bases from J, the junction contained 15 bases not matched to a gene. CDR3 DNA: TGCGCCAGCAGCCGGGACAGCCTTCCCCTCGGGCAGCAGTACTTC. Its protein is CASSRDSLPLGQQYF.

Comments on this clonotype: Possible read error: a much larger clone is one base away. The DNA of the CDR3 is TGTGTCAGCAGCGTCGGACTAGCGGGGTATACAGATACGCAGTATTTT. It yields the protein CVSSVGLAGYTDTQYF. This chain uses TRBV9 with TRBJ2-3; 12 positions match TRBD2. Germline V gene lookup returns CDR1 SGDLS and CDR2 YYNGEE. The CDR3 runs 16 residues.

The rearrangement joins TRBV27 to TRBJ2-7; 8 positions agree with TRBD2. The end of the DNA is better explained by TRBJ2-5, so the J call may be wrong. CDR3 length equals 15 residues. Germline CDR1 and CDR2: MNHEY and SMNVEV (reference sequence). The CDR3: CASRPRGGGWETQYF. The CDR3 DNA is TGTGCCAGCAGACCCCGGGGGGGAGGATGGGAGACCCAGTACTTC.

This clonotype has more than one count but fewer than ten. V gene TRBV2 combines with J gene TRBJ1-5, with D possibly matching TRBD1 (6 bases). CDR3 length: 15 amino acids. Germline V CDR1 and CDR2: SNHLY, FYNNEI. V was pared by 6 bases and J by 1 base, with 13 bases between. The CDR3 is CASSYRVMSNQPQHF. The CDR3 nucleotides are TGTGCCAGCAGCTACAGGGTAATGAGCAATCAGCCCCAGCATTTT.

The chain couples TRBV5-5 to TRBJ2-7; no clear D gene. The DNA end favors TRBJ2-4, so the J call may be wrong. Looked up from germline, CDR1 is SGHKS and CDR2 is YYEKEE (reference sequence). This CDR3 is built from 15 residues. Here the CDR3 reads CASSPPSGPSGIQYF. DNA for the CDR3: TGTGCCAGCAGCCCTCCCTCCGGACCGTCGGGCATTCAGTACTTC.

This clonotype was detected only a few times. The chain couples TRBV27 to TRBJ2-1, with TRBD2 identical over 9 bases. Germline CDR1 reads MNHEY; CDR2 reads SMNVEV (reference sequence). The CDR3 runs 15 residues. J lost 6 bases, V lost 5 bases, and 8 bases had no gene match. The DNA for the CDR3 is TGTGCCAGCAGTCTTGCGGGAGGGCCGCGCAATGAGCAGTTCTTC. Amino acids: CASSLAGGPRNEQFF.

The CDR3 DNA reads as TGTGCCAGCAGCACCATTGGTGGCAATCAGCCCCAGCATTTT. Its translation is CASSTIGGNQPQHF. This chain links TRBV12-3 or TRBV12-4 with TRBJ1-5; D is unresolved. Trimming removed 6 bases at V and 2 bases at J, with 11 bases between. The CDR3 runs 14 residues.

The chain has TRBV24-1 and TRBJ2-5; TRBD2 might be the D (7 bases). V dropped 5 bases and J dropped 4 bases, with 16 bases sitting between them. The germline CDR1 and CDR2 sequences are KGHDR and SFDVKD. The CDR3 is 15 amino acids. DNA for the CDR3: TGTGCCACCAGTGGGGCTAGCGGAGGGGGAGAGACCCAGTACTTC. Translated, it gives CATSGASGGGETQYF.

CDR3 sequence: CASTRFSGRADGEQFF. As DNA, the CDR3 is TGTGCCAGCACCCGGTTTAGCGGGAGGGCCGACGGTGAGCAGTTCTTC. V is TRBV12-3 or TRBV12-4 and J is TRBJ2-1; TRBD2 agrees at 11 bases. The junction had 14 bases not matched to a gene; V was cut back by 7 bases and J by 9 bases. The CDR3 length is 16 residues.

This clonotype was counted at least ten times. The chain recombines TRBV12-3 or TRBV12-4 with TRBJ2-7, with D possibly matching TRBD2 (6 bases). V was pared by 3 bases and J by 4 bases, with 10 bases between. The CDR3 is 13 amino acids. CDR3 loop: CASSLGGEYEQYF. CDR3 sequence (DNA): TGTGCCAGCAGTTTGGGCGGGGAGTACGAGCAGTACTTC.

The chain is built from TRBV29-1 and TRBJ2-7; D is possibly TRBD2 (7 bases). The germline V and J ends were trimmed by 5 bases and 2 bases, with 13 bases remaining between them. The CDR3 is made up of 13 amino acids. From germline, CDR1 is SQVTM and CDR2 ANQGSEA. The CDR3 DNA sequence: TGCAGCGTTTCACGGGGGGCTCCCTACGAGCAGTACTTC. This translates into CSVSRGAPYEQYF.

The chain joins TRBV28 to TRBJ2-2; D possibly uses TRBD1 or TRBD2 (5 bases each). The V gene's germline CDR1 is MDHEN and CDR2 SYDVKM. Deletions cut 5 bases from V and 0 bases from J, with 10 bases between. CDR3 length: 15 amino acids. CDR3 in DNA: TGTGCCAGCAGTACCGGGACGGCGAACACCGGGGAGCTGTTTTTT. Amino acids: CASSTGTANTGELFF.

With respect to this clonotype: At one of its ends the junction is not consistent with the germline gene, which may arise from a read error. The V call is TRBV20-1, the J call TRBJ2-6, with 8 bases aligning to TRBD2. CDR3 size: 16 residues. In germline, CDR1 is DFQATT, CDR2 SNEGSKA (reference sequence). The CDR3 coding sequence is TGCAGTACTAGGATAGCGGGGCCCTCTGGGGCCAACGTCCTGACTTTC. It yields the protein CSTRIAGPSGANVLTF.

The V and J genes are TRBV5-1 and TRBJ2-3; weak D call: TRBD2 (6 bases). CDR1 and CDR2 (germline): SGHRS, YFSETQ. This CDR3 spans 19 amino acids. V was trimmed by 2 bases and J by 0 bases, leaving 22 bases between them. CDR3 in DNA: TGCGCCAGCAGCTTCAAGGCCCCGGGACTGGAATCTAGCACAGATACGCAGTATTTT. Protein: CASSFKAPGLESSTDTQYF.

In its sample, this clonotype was seen a few times. This chain links TRBV7-2 with TRBJ1-4, with D possibly TRBD1 on 6 matching bases. V was shortened by 3 bases and J by 6 bases, with 14 bases between the two germline ends. The CDR3 runs 15 residues. In germline, CDR1 is SGHTA, CDR2 FQGNSA. DNA for the CDR3: TGTGCCAGCAGCTTGGGATGGGACACCCATGAAAAACTGTTTTTT. Its protein product is CASSLGWDTHEKLFF.

This chain uses TRBV27 with TRBJ2-3; 12 bases are shared with TRBD2. V shed 5 bases, J shed 2 bases, and the junction held 2 bases outside the gene matches. Per germline, CDR1 MNHEY and CDR2 SMNVEV (reference sequence). This CDR3 region has 15 residues. CDR3 residues: CASSPSGRDTDTQYF. CDR3 nucleotide sequence: TGTGCCAGCAGTCCTAGCGGGAGGGACACAGATACGCAGTATTTT.

V and J are TRBV7-2 and TRBJ2-3; D may be TRBD2 (6 bases). This CDR3 comprises 15 residues. In germline, CDR1 is SGHTA, CDR2 FQGNSA. The V and J ends lost 4 bases and 4 bases respectively, with 15 bases between them. Here the CDR3 reads CASSWGTLMPDTQYF. CDR3 in DNA: TGTGCCAGCAGCTGGGGGACTCTCATGCCAGATACGCAGTATTTT.

J is TRBJ2-3 and V is TRBV28; possible D gene TRBD1, 5 bases. Germline CDR1 is MDHEN and CDR2 is SYDVKM. Trimming shortened V by 6 bases and J by 7 bases, and 17 bases separated the two germline ends. The CDR3 is made up of 14 amino acids. The CDR3 DNA is TGTGCCAGCAGCCTCCCCTTGGGGCTGAATACGCAGTATTTT. The encoded protein is CASSLPLGLNTQYF.

The rearrangement links TRBV28 to TRBJ1-1; TRBD1 agrees at 12 bases. The CDR3 length is 15 residues. Trimming at V came to 9 bases and at J to 2 bases, leaving 7 bases not matched to a gene. Germline loops: CDR1 MDHEN, CDR2 SYDVKM. The CDR3 sequence: CASSSGTGGNTEAFF. CDR3 DNA: TGTGCCAGTAGCTCAGGGACAGGGGGCAACACTGAAGCTTTCTTT.

V and J are TRBV24-1 and TRBJ2-5; 7 nucleotides line up with TRBD2. The DNA end favors TRBJ2-7, so the J call may be wrong. Germline lookup yields CDR1 KGHDR and CDR2 SFDVKD. CDR3 length: 18 residues. The chain's CDR3 is CATSDLQTWLADQYEQYF. The CDR3 DNA is TGTGCCACCAGTGATTTGCAAACCTGGCTAGCGGACCAGTACGAGCAGTACTTC.

J is TRBJ2-5 and V is TRBV10-3, with 8 bases that match TRBD1. The germline gives CDR1 ENHRY, CDR2 SYGVKD. The ends lost 3 bases at V and 5 bases at J; junction bases unmatched: 5. This CDR3 has 14 residues. The CDR3: CAISDGQGVETQYF. In DNA form, the CDR3 reads TGTGCCATCAGTGATGGACAGGGTGTGGAGACCCAGTACTTC.

This clonotype was seen a few times. This chain connects TRBV7-3 to TRBJ1-2; D is perhaps TRBD1 (5 bases). Germline lookup yields CDR1 SGHTA and CDR2 FQGTGA. The CDR3 totals 15 residues. V was shortened by 2 bases and J by 4 bases, with 14 bases between the two germline ends. This CDR3 reads CASSLQAGGLYGYTF. CDR3 coding DNA: TGTGCCAGCAGCTTACAGGCCGGGGGACTCTATGGCTACACCTTC.

This clonotype was seen a handful of times. V is TRBV6-5 and J is TRBJ2-7; maybe TRBD2 (7 bases). Germline lookup yields CDR1 MNHEY and CDR2 SVGAGI. The CDR3 totals 14 residues. The V gene lost 8 bases and the J gene lost 2 bases, with 16 bases spanning the gap. The CDR3 region has the DNA TGTGCCAGCGGGGGGCGGGAGCCCACCTACGAGCAGTACTTC. It is translated as CASGGREPTYEQYF.

V gene TRBV7-2 combines with J gene TRBJ2-1, with 11 bases fitting TRBD1. The CDR3 is 15 residues long. With 3 bases clipped from V and 7 bases from J, the junction kept 5 bases outside the gene matches. CDR1 is SGHTA, CDR2 FQGNSA, per germline. The DNA for the CDR3 is TGTGCCAGCAGCTTTGGACAGGGGGCGATTAATGAGCAGTTCTTC. Translation gives CASSFGQGAINEQFF.

The V gene is TRBV7-2, the J gene TRBJ2-1, with TRBD2 matching over 10 bases. V was clipped by 5 bases and J by 9 bases; unmatched bases: 16. This CDR3 has 17 residues. The V gene's germline CDR1 is SGHTA and CDR2 FQGNSA. The CDR3 protein is CASSRAASGSRDFEQFF. CDR3 nucleotides: TGTGCCAGCAGCCGGGCGGCTAGCGGGAGCCGGGATTTTGAGCAGTTCTTC.

This clonotype turned up a few times. The chain combines TRBV20-1 with TRBJ2-7, with D possibly being TRBD2 (5 bases). The germline CDR1 and CDR2 sequences are DFQATT and SNEGSKA (reference sequence). This CDR3 comprises 14 residues. Trimming removed 1 base at V and 6 bases at J, with 16 bases between. The CDR3 region is CSARGVAGLTEQYF. The CDR3 nucleotides are TGCAGTGCTAGAGGGGTGGCGGGTCTTACCGAGCAGTACTTC.

This clonotype has a handful of counts. J is TRBJ2-7 and V is TRBV13; the match to TRBD2 covers 8 bases. This CDR3 region has 16 residues. V trimming: 2 bases; J trimming: 3 bases; junction bases outside the gene matches: 9. CDR1 and CDR2 from the germline V gene are PRHDT and FYEKMQ (reference sequence). The CDR3 DNA sequence: TGTGCCAGCAGCTTAAGTAGGGGACTAGGGCGCTACGAGCAGTACTTC. Protein sequence: CASSLSRGLGRYEQYF.

This clonotype was observed at least ten times. A read error may produce the germline difference seen at one junction end. This chain joins TRBV7-3 and TRBJ1-1; TRBD1 agrees at 9 bases. CDR3 length: 15 residues. From germline, CDR1 is SGHTA and CDR2 FQGTGA. The CDR3 is CASSLTGGSNTEAFF. CDR3 coding DNA: TGTGCCAGCAGCCTAACAGGGGGCTCGAACACTGAAGCTTTCTTT.

This clonotype appeared a few times. The rearrangement joins TRBV11-2 to TRBJ2-1; TRBD2 is a possible D gene (5 bases). Germline CDR1 and CDR2: SGHAT and FQNNGV. The ends were cut back, 0 bases at V and 7 bases at J, with 7 bases in the middle. The CDR3 covers 13 residues. The CDR3 here is CASSLDGGNEQFF. The CDR3 DNA reads as TGTGCCAGCAGCTTAGACGGCGGGAATGAGCAGTTCTTC.